This T cell receptor beta chain emerged from a study of memory CD4+ T cells and cytomegalovirus serostatus. This clone came up a few times. The sort gate was single viable CD3+CD4+CD8-CD45RO+ cells for memory CD4+ T cells. The method was immunoSEQ multiplex PCR; TCRdb's version includes in-frame clones alone and lacks a portion of them. The repertoire consists of about 82,000 clones, with 65% to 85% occurring once and the leading ten covering roughly 0.8%. Germline CDR1 is GTSNPN and CDR2 is SVGIG (reference sequence). The V and J ends lost 3 bases and 3 bases respectively, with 12 bases between them. CDR3 length: 14 residues.

The sequenced sample consisted of memory CD4+ T cells from blood. The V gene is TRBV30, the J gene TRBJ1-3; D may be TRBD1 (6 bases). This TCR was recovered from an adult in good health and CMV-seronegative. The CDR3 region has the DNA TGTGCCTGGAGGGCACAGGGATTTGGAAACACCATATATTTT. Encoded protein: CAWRAQGFGNTIYF.